Included here is one T cell receptor (beta chain) sequence, with context. Its specificity is unknown. Orbital computed tomography and thyroid ultrasound, together with serum TRAb and thyroxine and clinical symptoms, were used for diagnoses. The CDR3 sequence is 21 residues long. Germline lookup yields CDR1 MNHEY and CDR2 SVGAGI. Trimming cost V 5 bases and J 7 bases; bases outside gene matches: 28. This sample was taken from a study of T cells in Graves' hyperthyroidism and ophthalmopathy. Study-wide points: Blood held most thyroid clonotypes expanded above 0.001 frequency.

TCR beta CDR3 region amplification was performed from RNA transcripts. Using the HTBI primer set, a first-round RT-PCR was run on the TCR CDR3. In TCRdb, the multiplex PCR reads were re-called with MiXCR into one record per CDR3 protein. Here the sample spans 550,000 to 700,000 distinct CDR3 sequences, more than 45% being singletons. The sample was peripheral blood or thyroid tissue (not recorded which). The V and J genes are TRBV6-5 and TRBJ2-2; 7 nucleotides align to TRBD2. This sequence was found in an adult woman with Graves' disease, either hyperthyroidism or ophthalmopathy (not recorded which). CDR3 region: CASSLEERIGSPSGRYGELFF. Written as DNA, the CDR3 is TGTGCCAGCAGTCTGGAAGAGCGTATAGGGTCGCCTAGCGGCCGGTACGGGGAGCTGTTTTTT.